This is a list of T cell receptor beta chains from one sample in a study of beta chain features in type 1 diabetes. The data were produced by immunoSEQ multiplex PCR, yet TCRdb's version contains in-frame clones alone and is incomplete. The sample has about 620,000 clones; roughly a sixth are singletons. Sequenced: naive CD4+ T cells from blood. These receptors originate from a man between 18 and 29 years old in good health. CDR3s include the opening cysteine and the closing phenylalanine or tryptophan. The D gene is left open where the match is weak. Rows may omit the clone size; those that give it use once, few, many or a size class.

J	V	size	D	CDR3	DNA
TRBJ1-2	TRBV7-2	-	TRBD1	CASSLTGTVDYGYTF	TGTGCCAGCAGCTTAACCGGGACAGTGGACTATGGCTACACCTTC
TRBJ1-4	TRBV2	-	TRBD1	CASSHKQGAGTKLFF	TGTGCCAGCAGCCATAAGCAGGGGGCTGGGACAAAACTGTTTTTT
TRBJ2-7	TRBV7-2	few	-	CASSSDRASEQYF	TGTGCCAGCAGCTCCGATAGGGCCTCCGAGCAGTACTTC
TRBJ2-5	TRBV13	-	-	CASSLGRITGEETQYF	TGTGCCAGCAGCTTAGGAAGGATAACGGGTGAAGAGACCCAGTACTTC
TRBJ1-1	TRBV29-1	few	-	CSVEENSGLGAFF	TGCAGCGTTGAGGAAAATTCGGGGTTGGGAGCTTTCTTT
TRBJ2-1	TRBV28	few	-	CASSSYPGFYNEQFF	TGTGCCAGCAGTTCATACCCGGGATTCTACAATGAGCAGTTCTTC
TRBJ1-1	TRBV18	few	TRBD1	CASSGDRATEAFF	TGTGCCAGCTCAGGGGACAGGGCCACTGAAGCTTTCTTT
TRBJ2-5	TRBV7-3	few	-	CASSPSLGETQYF	TGTGCCAGCAGCCCCTCCTTGGGGGAGACCCAGTACTTC
TRBJ2-1	TRBV7-2	few	TRBD1	CASSARTGSNEQFF	TGTGCCAGCAGCGCCCGGACAGGGTCGAATGAGCAGTTCTTC
TRBJ2-3	TRBV1	few	-	CTSPVRDRDTDTQYF	TGCACCAGCCCAGTCCGGGACAGGGACACAGATACGCAGTATTTT
TRBJ2-1	TRBV16	many	-	CASSQGVIFSYNEQFF	TGTGCCAGCAGCCAAGGGGTTATCTTCTCCTACAATGAGCAGTTCTTC
TRBJ1-4	TRBV18	few	-	CASSPGTNEKLFF	TGTGCCAGCTCACCGGGGACAAATGAAAAACTGTTTTTT
TRBJ2-7	TRBV7-2	few	-	CASSRREVGEQYF	TGTGCCAGCAGCCGGAGGGAAGTTGGCGAGCAGTACTTC
TRBJ2-3	TRBV7-6	-	-	CASSPFLRTDTQYF	TGTGCCAGCAGCCCCTTCCTGCGCACAGATACGCAGTATTTT
TRBJ2-5	TRBV29-1	-	-	CSVEDRGETQYF	TGCAGCGTTGAAGACAGGGGAGAGACCCAGTACTTC
TRBJ2-3	TRBV5-1	few	-	CASSGNTGSTDTQYF	TGCGCCAGCAGCGGGAACACAGGGAGCACAGATACGCAGTATTTT
TRBJ2-3	TRBV28	-	-	CAHKSGNTDTQYF	TGTGCCCATAAGAGCGGTAACACAGATACGCAGTATTTT
TRBJ1-1	TRBV18	-	-	CASSPGNTEAFF	TGTGCCAGCTCCCCGGGGAACACTGAAGCTTTCTTT
TRBJ2-1	TRBV5-1	few	TRBD2	CASSAPKRELAGNEQFF	TGCGCCAGCAGCGCTCCGAAGCGGGAGTTGGCGGGAAATGAGCAGTTCTTC
TRBJ1-4	TRBV6-6	-	-	CASSYLPEKLFF	TGTGCCAGCAGTTACTTACCCGAAAAACTGTTTTTT
TRBJ2-7	TRBV7-6	-	-	CASSLVAGTTYEQYF	TGTGCCAGCAGCTTAGTGGCAGGGACAACCTACGAGCAGTACTTC
TRBJ1-2	TRBV5-1	-	-	CASSLPSRIYGYTF	TGCGCCAGCAGCCTTCCTAGCAGGATTTATGGCTACACCTTC
TRBJ2-7	TRBV7-2	-	-	CASSLVGNYEQYF	TGTGCCAGCAGCTTAGTAGGCAATTACGAGCAGTACTTC
TRBJ2-7	TRBV7-9	few	TRBD1	CASSRTGQGISYEQYF	TGTGCCAGCAGCCGGACCGGACAGGGGATCTCCTACGAGCAGTACTTC
TRBJ2-1	TRBV14	few	-	CASSQSRPTGEQFF	TGTGCCAGCAGCCAATCGCGACCAACTGGTGAGCAGTTCTTC
TRBJ1-2	TRBV5-1	-	-	CASSPGSTGGVYGYTF	TGCGCCAGCAGCCCGGGATCCACCGGCGGGGTCTATGGCTACACCTTC
TRBJ2-1	TRBV14	-	TRBD2	CASRLSTSGRNEQFF	TGTGCCAGCAGACTTAGTACTAGCGGGCGGAATGAGCAGTTCTTC
TRBJ2-3	TRBV4-1	-	TRBD2	CASSQDWSDWWEGATQYF	TGCGCCAGCAGCCAAGATTGGTCGGATTGGTGGGAGGGCGCTACGCAGTATTTT
TRBJ2-1	TRBV19	few	-	CASSISARGIVNEQFF	TGTGCCAGTAGTATTTCGGCTAGAGGTATCGTGAATGAGCAGTTCTTC
TRBJ1-2	TRBV15	few	-	CATSRDRGLSAGYTF	TGTGCCACCAGCAGAGACAGGGGCCTGAGCGCTGGCTACACCTTC
TRBJ1-1	TRBV18	few	TRBD1	CASSPSQGATTEAFF	TGTGCCAGCTCACCTTCACAGGGGGCGACGACTGAAGCTTTCTTT
TRBJ2-1	TRBV14	many	TRBD2	CASSQDWTSGRRFF	TGTGCCAGCAGCCAAGACTGGACTAGCGGGAGGCGGTTCTTC
TRBJ2-7	TRBV18	few	TRBD1	CASSPGTGPSSSSYEQYF	TGTGCCAGCTCACCCGGGACAGGGCCTTCCTCGAGCTCCTACGAGCAGTACTTC
TRBJ1-1	TRBV9	few	-	CASSVAQTDTEAFF	TGTGCCAGCAGCGTAGCTCAGACAGACACTGAAGCTTTCTTT
TRBJ2-7	TRBV10-3	-	TRBD1	CAIRPSGTGYEQYF	TGTGCCATCAGACCCTCCGGGACAGGCTACGAGCAGTACTTC
TRBJ2-2	TRBV5-1	few	TRBD1	CASSATRGQGASNTGELFF	TGCGCCAGCAGCGCTACCCGGGGACAGGGGGCATCGAACACCGGGGAGCTGTTTTTT
TRBJ2-1	TRBV27	-	TRBD2	CASSPRTSGDNEQFF	TGTGCCAGCAGTCCCAGGACTAGCGGGGACAATGAGCAGTTCTTC
TRBJ2-5	TRBV5-8	-	-	CASSLGVGRQETQYF	TGTGCCAGCAGCCTGGGGGTCGGGCGCCAAGAGACCCAGTACTTC
TRBJ1-2	TRBV6-5	few	TRBD1	CASRYDRDQGYGYTF	TGTGCCAGCAGATACGACAGGGATCAAGGCTATGGCTACACCTTC
TRBJ2-2	TRBV29-1	few	-	CSVVRGGNGELFF	TGCAGCGTTGTAAGGGGAGGAAACGGGGAGCTGTTTTTT
TRBJ1-2	TRBV27	-	-	CASRGRNSHYGYTF	TGTGCCAGCAGGGGACGGAATTCCCACTATGGCTACACCTTC
TRBJ2-7	TRBV7-2	-	TRBD1	CASSVRGQGPYEQYF	TGTGCCAGCAGCGTCAGGGGACAGGGACCCTACGAGCAGTACTTC
TRBJ1-5	TRBV9	few	-	CAPNREGQPQHF	TGTGCCCCCAACAGGGAAGGTCAGCCCCAGCATTTT
TRBJ1-5	TRBV19	-	-	CASSRTPLIGNQPQHF	TGTGCCAGTAGTAGGACACCCCTGATCGGCAATCAGCCCCAGCATTTT
TRBJ1-1	TRBV13	-	-	CASRYQGRRNTEAFF	TGTGCCAGCAGGTATCAGGGGAGAAGGAACACTGAAGCTTTCTTT
TRBJ2-1	TRBV18	-	TRBD2	CASSPPTSGGFNEQFF	TGTGCCAGCTCACCACCGACTAGCGGGGGGTTCAATGAGCAGTTCTTC
TRBJ2-3	TRBV29-1	-	TRBD2	CSSGGRAGRTDTQYF	TGCAGTAGTGGTGGGAGGGCAGGGAGAACAGATACGCAGTATTTT
TRBJ2-7	TRBV5-4	few	TRBD2	CASSLVAGGNYEQYF	TGTGCCAGCAGCTTGGTAGCGGGGGGAAACTACGAGCAGTACTTC
TRBJ2-5	TRBV14	few	-	CASSLNQETQYF	TGTGCCAGCAGCCTGAACCAAGAGACCCAGTACTTC